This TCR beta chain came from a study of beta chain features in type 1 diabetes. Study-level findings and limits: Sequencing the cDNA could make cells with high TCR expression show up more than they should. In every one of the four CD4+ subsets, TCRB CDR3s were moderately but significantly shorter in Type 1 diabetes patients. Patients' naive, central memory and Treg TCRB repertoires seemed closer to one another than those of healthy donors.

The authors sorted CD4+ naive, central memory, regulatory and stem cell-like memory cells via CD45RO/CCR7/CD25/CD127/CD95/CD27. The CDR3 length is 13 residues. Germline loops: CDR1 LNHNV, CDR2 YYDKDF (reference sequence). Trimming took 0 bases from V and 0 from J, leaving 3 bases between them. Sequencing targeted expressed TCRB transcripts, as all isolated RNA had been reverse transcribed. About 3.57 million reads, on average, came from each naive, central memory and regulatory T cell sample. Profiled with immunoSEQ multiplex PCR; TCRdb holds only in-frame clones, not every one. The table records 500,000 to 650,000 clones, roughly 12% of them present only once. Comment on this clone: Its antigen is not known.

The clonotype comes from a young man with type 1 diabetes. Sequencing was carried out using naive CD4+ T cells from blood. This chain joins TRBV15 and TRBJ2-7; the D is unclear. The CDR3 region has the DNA TGTGCCACCAGCAGAGAGTACTCCTACGAGCAGTACTTC. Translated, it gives CATSREYSYEQYF.